Described below is a single TCR beta chain sequence and its context. Authors' methods: The assay estimated nucleated cells by amplifying reference gene primers. The data were produced by immunoSEQ multiplex PCR, yet TCRdb's version contains in-frame clones alone and is incomplete. The V and J calls and clone size were taken over from that table, and D and trimming were inferred from the DNA. The sample holds around 180,000 clones, approximately 81% seen once. This sample is part of a study of blood T cell repertoires in COVID-19. About the research overall: The origin of the acute and convalescent COVID-19 samples was the United States, Italy and Spain. PBMCs, B-cell-depleted T cells, or T cells were the source of the cDNA or gDNA that made up the material.

This TCR came from a person aged 70 to 85 with COVID-19, enrolled during active disease. Material: peripheral blood.

The CDR3 nucleotides read TGCGCCAGCAGCCAAGTAGTACGGAGCCCCTCCTACGAGCAGTACTTC. It codes for CASSQVVRSPSYEQYF. This sequence joins TRBV4-1 and TRBJ2-7; no definite D call. With 1 base removed from V and 0 bases from J, the gap between germline ends came to 13 bases. This CDR3 comprises 16 residues. Germline CDR1 and CDR2: MGHRA and YSYEKL.